The clone carrying this T cell receptor (beta chain) was found many times. Its antigen is undetermined. The entry originates in a study of regulatory T cells in long-lasting Graves disease. Study summary: Those Graves' patients who were newly diagnosed had been on antithyroid drugs under 3 months.

Study observations and caveats: Between persistent patients, 2,500 to 3,500 public clonotypes were shared, exceeding the approximately 940 shared between new patients.

The CDR3 runs 13 residues. Germline CDR1 KGHSH, CDR2 LQKENI. V gave up 2 bases and J gave up 4 bases, with 9 bases separating them. Regarding time point: newly diagnosed GD, antithyroid drugs for less than 3 months. Extracted PBMC RNA gave rise to the TCR library. The TCR beta library used iRepertoire HTBI primers with Arm-PCR amplification of CDR3. MiXCR was run by TCRdb on the multiplex PCR reads, yielding one entry per CDR3 protein. The sample carries fewer than 500,000 distinct CDR3 sequences, 15% to 20% recorded once. Separately, the same data were catalogued under a study of T cells in Graves' hyperthyroidism and ophthalmopathy. That source adds: It was considered stable Graves' hyperthyroidism when ophthalmopathy did not progress within 18 months. When the TCR CDR3 underwent first-round RT-PCR, the HTBI primer set was used.

The source is a man in his forties with Graves disease. The specimen comprised peripheral blood mononuclear cells (PBMCs), sampled at new diagnosis, from a patient treated with antithyroid drugs. This sequence joins TRBV18 and TRBJ2-7, with D possibly matching TRBD1 (5 bases). In nucleotides, the CDR3 is TGTGCCAGCTCACCAGCTCAGGGTTACGAGCAGTACTTC. This encodes CASSPAQGYEQYF.